This T cell receptor beta chain comes out of a study of blood T cell repertoires in COVID-19. This CDR3 is built from 13 residues. Trimming removed 4 bases from V and 6 bases from J; junction bases left unmatched: 4. Per the germline V gene, CDR1 is SGHDT and CDR2 is YYEEEE. In the authors' methods: Amplifying reference gene primers gave estimates of nucleated cell counts. The table came from immunoSEQ multiplex PCR; TCRdb's copy has only in-frame clones and leaves some out. That table is the source of V, J and clone size, and D and trimming were worked out from the DNA. The table has hundreds of thousands of clones, nearly 90% seen once.

The chain joins TRBV5-6 to TRBJ2-4, with 7 positions matching TRBD1. The specimen sequenced was PBMCs or T cells enriched from blood (not recorded which). The sequence came from a woman in her thirties with acute COVID-19. The CDR3 bases are TGTGCCAGCAGCCCGGACAGGAGAAACATTCAGTACTTC. Amino acids: CASSPDRRNIQYF.